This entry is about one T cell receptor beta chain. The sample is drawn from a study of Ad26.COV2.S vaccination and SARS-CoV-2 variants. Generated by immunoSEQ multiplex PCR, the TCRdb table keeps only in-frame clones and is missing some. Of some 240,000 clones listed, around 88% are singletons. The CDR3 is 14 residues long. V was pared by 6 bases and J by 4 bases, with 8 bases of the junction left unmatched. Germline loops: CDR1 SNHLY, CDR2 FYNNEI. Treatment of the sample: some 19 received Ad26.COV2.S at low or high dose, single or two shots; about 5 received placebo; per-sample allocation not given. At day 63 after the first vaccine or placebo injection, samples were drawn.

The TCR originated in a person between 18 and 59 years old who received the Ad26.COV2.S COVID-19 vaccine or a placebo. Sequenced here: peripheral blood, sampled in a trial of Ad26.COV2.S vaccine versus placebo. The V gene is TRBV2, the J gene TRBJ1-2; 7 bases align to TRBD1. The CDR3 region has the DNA TGTGCCAGCAGCCCCGGGACAGTGATCTATGGCTACACCTTC. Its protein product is CASSPGTVIYGYTF.